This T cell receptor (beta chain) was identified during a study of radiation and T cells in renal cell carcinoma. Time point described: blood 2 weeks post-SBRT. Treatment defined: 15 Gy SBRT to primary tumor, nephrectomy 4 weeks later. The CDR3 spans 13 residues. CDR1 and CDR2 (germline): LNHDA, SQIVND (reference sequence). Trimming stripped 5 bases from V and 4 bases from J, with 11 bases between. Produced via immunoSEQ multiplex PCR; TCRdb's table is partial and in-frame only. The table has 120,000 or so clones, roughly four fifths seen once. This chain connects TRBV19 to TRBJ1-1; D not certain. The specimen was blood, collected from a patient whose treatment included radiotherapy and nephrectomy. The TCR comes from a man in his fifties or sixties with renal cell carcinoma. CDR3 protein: CASSSGIGTEAFF. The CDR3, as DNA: TGTGCCAGTAGTTCGGGAATCGGCACTGAAGCTTTCTTT.